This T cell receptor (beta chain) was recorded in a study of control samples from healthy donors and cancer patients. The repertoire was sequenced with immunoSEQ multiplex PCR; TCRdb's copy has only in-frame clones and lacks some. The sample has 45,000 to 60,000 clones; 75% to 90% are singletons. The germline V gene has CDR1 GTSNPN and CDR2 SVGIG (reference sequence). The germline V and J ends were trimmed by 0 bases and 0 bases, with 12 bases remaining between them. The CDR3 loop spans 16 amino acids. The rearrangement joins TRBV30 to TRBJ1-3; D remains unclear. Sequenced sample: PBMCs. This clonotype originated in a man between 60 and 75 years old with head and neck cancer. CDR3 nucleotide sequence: TGTGCCTGGAGTGTACGACTGTCCAGCTCTGGAAACACCATATATTTT. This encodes CAWSVRLSSSGNTIYF.